This T cell receptor (beta chain) came from a study of neoadjuvant anti-PD-1 for oral cavity cancer. Points on this clone: What it recognizes is unknown.

TCRdb's copy holds only in-frame clones and misses some; the assay was immunoSEQ multiplex PCR. The sample lists 60,000 to 75,000 clones, 80% to 90% occurring once. Germline V gene data show CDR1 as SGHAT and CDR2 as FQNNGV. CDR3 length equals 16 residues. V dropped 4 bases and J dropped 0 bases, with 15 bases sitting between them. General observations from the study: PBMC Gini-index clonality exceeded responders' in non-responders post-nivolumab.

This TCR came from a person between 40 and 80 years old with oral cavity squamous cell carcinoma. The sequencing used PBMCs, collected before nivolumab (anti-PD-1) treatment. The chain couples TRBV11-2 to TRBJ1-2, with a weak D call TRBD1 (6 bases). The CDR3 DNA is TGTGCCAGCAGCTCAACCGGACAGAGAGCTAACTATGGCTACACCTTC. Residues: CASSSTGQRANYGYTF.